The clone carrying this T cell receptor beta chain was seen just once. This entry is derived from a study of identifying expanded T cells in peripheral blood. CDR3 size: 14 residues. V was trimmed by 10 bases and J by 0 bases, leaving 13 bases between them. Germline lookup yields CDR1 LNHDA and CDR2 SQIVND (reference sequence). Assay used: immunoSEQ multiplex PCR; TCRdb lists only in-frame clones, some missing. The table includes about 80,000 clones, around 89% detected once. The receptor comes from a person aged 18 to 70 in good health. The chain joins TRBV19 to TRBJ1-3; tentatively, D is TRBD1 (5 bases). The sequenced sample was blood. The CDR3 loop reads CATLTGLSGNTIYF. For the CDR3, the DNA is TGTGCCACCCTAACAGGCCTCTCTGGAAACACCATATATTTT. Complete variable domain (other parts from reference TRBV19 and TRBJ1-3): DGGITQSPKYLFRKEGQNVTLSCEQNLNHDAMYWYRQDPGQGLRLIYYSQIVNDFQKGDIAEGYSVSREKKESFPLTVTSAQKNPTAFYLCATLTGLSGNTIYFGEGSWLTVV.